Detailed here is one TCR beta chain. Its antigen is not yet known. Base qualities are not at hand, and no much larger clone is one base apart. The sample originates from a study of glioma-infiltrating T cells (dated by TCRdb to 2015 to 2016). As for the study more broadly: TCR alpha- and beta-chain repertoires were sequenced from glioma tissue, non-neoplastic brain tissue and matched peripheral blood mononuclear cells. To measure how far tissue and blood T-cell populations diverged, each tissue-infiltrating repertoire was compared against the peripheral blood repertoire of the same patient. The paired cohort comprised three low-grade glioma patients, roughly 8 primary glioblastoma patients and three non-glioma patients contributing non-neoplastic brain tissue.

Results the study describes overall, beyond this receptor: Very few CDR3 sequences were shared between tissue and blood, attributed to high CDR3 diversity and limited sampling. VJ-independent divergence between tissue and blood was found to be below expectation in non-neoplastic patients but above expectation in all gliomas, particularly low-grade gliomas. Group comparisons rested on small numbers: three non-neoplastic, three low-grade glioma and eight glioblastoma patients.

The iRepertoire nested amplicon-rescue multiplex PCR (arm-PCR) platform was used to amplify TCR alpha and beta CDR3 regions from RNA. The input for one-step reverse transcription and amplification was roughly 85-400 ng of either tissue mRNA or PBMC total RNA. After bead purification, a secondary multiplex PCR added Illumina adapters, and libraries were gel-purified between 200 and 400 bp. The libraries contained internal 6-nucleotide barcodes that were used for demultiplexing. Libraries were sequenced on an Illumina MiSeq with 2x220 or 2x250 nucleotide paired-end reads. The paper's processing steps were these. FLASH 1.2.11 was used to merge paired reads, and BWA-MEM then aligned the reads to the GRCh37 human genome before TRA and TRB reads were extracted. For V and J assignment, an IMGT-derived reference of cassette sequences and CDR3 motifs that included pseudogenes was used. Reads were translated in three frames, and productive CDR3s were defined by a C…FGXG motif without stop codons. A clonotype was defined as a unique combination of a V-J cassette pair and a CDR3 amino acid sequence. Filtering of reads was based on Hamming distance, with the threshold set by the sequence error rate of each sample in mapped regions. Through fastp at Q25 and MiXCR, TCRdb rebuilt clones from the public reads, retaining in-frame beta chains. Every distinct CDR3 protein forms one entry, paired with its most common genes and DNA. These V and J calls derive from TCRdb rather than the authors' analysis. This sample holds about 140,000 distinct CDR3 sequences; about two fifths were observed only once. Roughly 20% of the sample belongs to the ten largest clones.

The CDR3 contains 15 residues, cysteine and phenylalanine counted. Only the CDR3 region is kept as DNA, spanning 45 bases read in frame from base 1. V ends up 2 bases short and J 7 bases short, with an unmatched junction base count of 6. CDR1 and CDR2, per the germline V gene, are MNHEY and SVGEGT. The specimen was glioma tissue, nonneoplastic brain tissue, or PBMCs (not recorded which). This TCR was sampled from a human donor with low-grade glioma or glioblastoma, undergoing nonglioma brain surgery, or in good health (not recorded which). Recombination connected TRBV6-2 or TRBV6-3 to TRBJ2-1, with 9 middle bases fitting TRBD1. Here the CDR3 is given as CASSYTGQGLNEQFF. Read as DNA, the sequence is TGTGCCAGCAGTTACACGGGACAGGGCTTGAATGAGCAGTTCTTC.